A selection of T cell receptor beta chains follows, all from one sample in a study of shared clonotypes between healthy human individuals. This table comes from immunoSEQ multiplex PCR, and its TCRdb copy is limited to in-frame clones, with some not included. The profile shows some 550,000 clones, 97% of them singletons. Specimen: naive CD4+ T cells sorted from blood. These receptors were obtained from a woman younger than 45 in good health. The CDR3 runs from the conserved cysteine through the conserved F or W. D genes are given only for firm matches. Size values are once, few and many counts, or a class for expanded clones, and some rows have none.

j_call	d_call	clone_size	v_call	cdr3_aa	cdr3_nt
TRBJ2-1	TRBD1	-	TRBV5-1	CASSLWGQGNNEQFF	TGCGCCAGCAGCCTCTGGGGACAGGGAAACAATGAGCAGTTCTTC
TRBJ2-5	-	-	TRBV7-2	CASSIQGGMTETQYF	TGTGCCAGCAGTATTCAGGGGGGTATGACGGAGACCCAGTACTTC
TRBJ2-5	-	once	TRBV15	CATSRTTGETQYF	TGTGCCACCAGCAGAACCACCGGGGAGACCCAGTACTTC
TRBJ2-3	TRBD2	-	TRBV13	CASSPRLAARLDTQYF	TGTGCCAGCAGCCCCCGACTAGCGGCTCGATTGGATACGCAGTATTTT
TRBJ2-2	-	-	TRBV27	CASSLRGLSAMNTGELFF	TGTGCCAGCAGTTTAAGGGGTTTGAGCGCGATGAACACCGGGGAGCTGTTTTTT
TRBJ2-5	TRBD2	-	TRBV5-8	CASSFGLAGFQETQYF	TGTGCCAGCAGCTTCGGACTAGCGGGATTCCAAGAGACCCAGTACTTC
TRBJ2-3	-	-	TRBV23-1	CASSQIGRGEEDTQYF	TGCGCCAGCAGTCAAATTGGGCGTGGGGAGGAGGATACGCAGTATTTT
TRBJ2-2	TRBD2	-	TRBV27	CASSSPTSAPTGELFF	TGTGCCAGCAGTTCCCCGACTAGCGCTCCCACCGGGGAGCTGTTTTTT
TRBJ1-1	-	-	TRBV6-4	CASSEQANTEAFF	TGTGCCAGCAGTGAACAGGCGAACACTGAAGCTTTCTTT
TRBJ1-6	-	-	TRBV30	CAWNRVRDSPLHF	TGTGCCTGGAATAGGGTCCGGGATTCACCCCTCCACTTT